This T cell receptor (beta chain) was identified during a study of identical twins. Overall study findings and caveats: With monozygotic twins, out-of-frame TCR alpha sharing exceeded what models estimated. There is a chance that invariant MAIT and iNKT cells partially muddied zero-insertion analyses.

This clonotype came up many times. Its target is unknown. Every sampled donor was Caucasian and healthy. The germline CDR1 and CDR2 sequences are DFQATT and SNEGSKA (reference sequence). V shed 6 bases, J shed 6 bases, and the junction held 13 bases outside the gene matches. The CDR3 spans 14 residues. Template switching created a universal primer site, and the cDNA included unique molecular identifiers. TCRdb re-derived calls from the 5' RACE reads in MiXCR, one entry per CDR3 protein. The data show approximately 240,000 distinct CDR3 sequences, around 15% seen once. This receptor was identified in a young woman in good health. V usage is TRBV20-1 and J usage is TRBJ2-7; 8 nucleotides agree with TRBD2. What was sequenced was memory (CD45RO+) T cells sorted from blood. For the CDR3, the DNA is TGCAGTGCACCCAAGAGTCCCCGGGGGGGCGAGCAGTACTTC. Its protein is CSAPKSPRGGEQYF.